This TCR beta chain was retrieved from a study of T cell responses to AZD1222 COVID-19 vaccine. Study outcomes and limitations: Repertoires in all cases were sampled only once the peak T cell response had passed.

Worth noting for this clone: Its antigen is undetermined.

Assay used: immunoSEQ multiplex PCR; TCRdb lists only in-frame clones, some missing. The sample consists of 130,000 to 150,000 clones, 85% to 95% of them appearing once. The material sequenced was peripheral blood, taken after recovery from COVID-19. The receptor was derived from an adult who had recovered from COVID-19.

The CDR3 DNA reads as TGTGCCAGCAGGGGGACACGTCGCACTGAAGCTTTCTTT. This translates into CASRGTRRTEAFF. The chain is built from TRBV28 and TRBJ1-1; possible D gene TRBD1, 6 bases. V shed 6 bases and J shed 4 bases, with 12 bases lying between them. From germline, CDR1 is MDHEN and CDR2 SYDVKM. This CDR3 contains 13 residues.